This T cell receptor beta chain was recorded in a study of T cell responses to AZD1222 COVID-19 vaccine (TCRdb year 2021). Regarding the research as a whole: A total of 233 trial participants underwent TCR sequencing, of whom some 210 received two doses of AZD1222 and roughly 25 received two doses of the MenACWY control vaccine. Trial participants were enrolled by age into subgroups of 18-55, 56-69 and 70-plus years, and about 150, 27 and 61 TCR-sequenced participants, respectively, were included in these subgroups. General study outcomes and caveats: CD4 TCRs associated with the vaccine covered the entire spike protein, and the dominant responses were in regions 160-218 and 743-854. Conclusions about previously exposed vaccinees are limited because only a handful of AZD1222 recipients were SARS-CoV-2 seropositive at baseline. In the small 56-69-year group, the increase in depth fell short of significance, most likely because of low power. Participants were mostly white British, with more females than males. The authors suggested clonal diversity may have been underestimated. After two AZD1222 doses, both the breadth and the depth of spike-specific TCRs were significantly higher than at day 0 and than in MenACWY recipients. Because no day 14 peak-response samples were available, repertoires were characterized only after the peak T cell response. Nearly half of unique spike-specific TCRs reportedly recognized epitopes outside regions mutated in the B.1.351 and B.1.1.7 variants.

With respect to this clone: Its antigen remains undetermined. Base quality data are lacking; no much larger clone is found one base away.

Read against the paper, the sample's time point label means: about 28 days (+/-7) after the second vaccine dose. AZD1222 recipients whose second dose came at about 4 weeks and those whose second dose came at about 12 weeks were combined into one group, since spike-specific TCR depth and breadth did not differ between the two schedules. Samples from vaccinated people were obtained from the UK trials COV001 and COV002, which included a single-blind randomized controlled phase 2/3 trial of AZD1222 (ChAdOx1 nCoV-19) in healthy adults. For TCRbeta chain sequencing, PBMC samples from trial participants were taken at day 0 and at day 28 after the second dose. The germline V gene (reference sequence) supplies CDR1 MNHEY and CDR2 SMNVEV. The CDR3 runs 16 amino acids, cysteine and phenylalanine included. The CDR3 DNA has 48 bases and is translated from base 1. V and J are truncated by 3 bases and 5 bases respectively, leaving an intervening sequence of 16 bases.

The CDR3 regions of human TCRbeta chains were analyzed by immunosequencing. The authors processed their data as follows. Repertoire TCRs were checked for matches against a reference library of SARS-CoV-2-specific TCRs that had been generated using the MIRA antigen-specificity platform. Breadth was defined as the fraction of unique TCRs that were SARS-CoV-2-associated, and depth was defined as the fraction of total T cells that were SARS-CoV-2-associated. Each spike-specific TCR was assigned to its reactive spike region and to a CD4 or CD8 class using the MIRA data. Log10-transformed breadth and depth values were compared by one-way ANOVA with Sidak's multiple comparisons tests. TCRdb carries this immuneACCESS record with in-frame sequences only. Its versions omit some clonotypes, under half of them owing to an unresolved V gene in the studies checked, with the rest unexplained. The V and J calls and clone size are taken from that table; D and trimming were inferred from the DNA. The sample table contains 180,000 or so clones; only one count was recorded for about nine tenths of them. 1.9% of the sample is taken by the ten largest.

The source of this sequence is an adult who received the AZD1222 COVID-19 vaccine. The chain uses TRBV27 and TRBJ2-2; the D element might be TRBD1 or TRBD2, as each aligns at 5 bases. The sequenced sample was peripheral blood, obtained 28 days after the second AZD1222 dose. CDR3 region: CASSFRRGRDTGELFF. The bases read TGTGCCAGCAGTTTTCGTAGGGGTCGGGATACCGGGGAGCTGTTTTTT.